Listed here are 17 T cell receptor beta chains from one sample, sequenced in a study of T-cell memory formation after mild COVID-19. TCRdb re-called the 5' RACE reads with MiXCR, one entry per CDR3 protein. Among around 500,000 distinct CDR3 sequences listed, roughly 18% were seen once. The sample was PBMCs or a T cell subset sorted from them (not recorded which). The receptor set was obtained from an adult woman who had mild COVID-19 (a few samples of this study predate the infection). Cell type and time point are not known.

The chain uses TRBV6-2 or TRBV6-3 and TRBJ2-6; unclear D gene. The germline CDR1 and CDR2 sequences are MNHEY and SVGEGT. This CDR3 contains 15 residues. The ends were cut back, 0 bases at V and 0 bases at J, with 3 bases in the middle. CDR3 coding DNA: TGTGCCAGCAGTTACTCCGGCTCTGGGGCCAACGTCCTGACTTTC. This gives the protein CASSYSGSGANVLTF.

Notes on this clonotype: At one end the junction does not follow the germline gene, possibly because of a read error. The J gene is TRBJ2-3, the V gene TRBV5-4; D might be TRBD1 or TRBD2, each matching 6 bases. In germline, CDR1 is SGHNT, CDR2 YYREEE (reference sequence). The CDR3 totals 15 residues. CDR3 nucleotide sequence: TGTGCCAGCAGCTTTGATTTCGGGGGCACAGCTACGCAGTATTTT. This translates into CASSFDFGGTATQYF.

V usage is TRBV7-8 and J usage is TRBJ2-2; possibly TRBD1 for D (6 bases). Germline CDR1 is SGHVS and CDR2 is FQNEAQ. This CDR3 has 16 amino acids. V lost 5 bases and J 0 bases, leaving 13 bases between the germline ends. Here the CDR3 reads CASSRDRLPNTGELFF. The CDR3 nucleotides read TGTGCCAGCAGCCGTGACAGGCTCCCGAACACCGGGGAGCTGTTTTTT.

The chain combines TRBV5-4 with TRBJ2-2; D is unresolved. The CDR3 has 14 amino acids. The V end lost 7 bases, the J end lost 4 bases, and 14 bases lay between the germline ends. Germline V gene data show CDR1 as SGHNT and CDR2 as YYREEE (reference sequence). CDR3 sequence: CASGTDGRTGELFF. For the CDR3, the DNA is TGTGCCAGCGGCACGGACGGTCGCACCGGGGAGCTGTTTTTT.

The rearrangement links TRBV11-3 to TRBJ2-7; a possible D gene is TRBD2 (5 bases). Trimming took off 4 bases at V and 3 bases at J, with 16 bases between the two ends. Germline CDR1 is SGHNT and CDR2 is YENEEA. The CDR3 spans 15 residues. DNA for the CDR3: TGTGCCAGCAGCTCTAGCCTCCGGGAACGCTACGAGCAGTACTTC. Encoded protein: CASSSSLRERYEQYF.

This CDR3 reads CASSTGDGSTDTQYF. In nucleotides, the CDR3 is TGTGCCAGCTCAACGGGGGACGGAAGCACAGATACGCAGTATTTT. This chain links TRBV18 with TRBJ2-3; TRBD2 might be the D (6 bases). Trimming took 5 bases from V and 0 from J, leaving 12 bases between them. CDR1 and CDR2 (germline): KGHSH, LQKENI. The CDR3 is 15 amino acids.

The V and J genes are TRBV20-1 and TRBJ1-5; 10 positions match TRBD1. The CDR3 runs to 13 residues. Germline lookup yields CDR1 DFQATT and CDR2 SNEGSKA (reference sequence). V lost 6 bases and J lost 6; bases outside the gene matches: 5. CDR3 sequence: CSAPGQGGQPQHF. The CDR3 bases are TGCAGTGCCCCTGGACAGGGGGGTCAGCCCCAGCATTTT.

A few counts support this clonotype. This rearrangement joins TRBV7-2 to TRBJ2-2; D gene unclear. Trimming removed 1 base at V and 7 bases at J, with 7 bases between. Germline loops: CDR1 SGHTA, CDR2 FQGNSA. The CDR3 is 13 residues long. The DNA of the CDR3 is TGTGCCAGCAGCTTAGACGGAGTCGGGGAGCTGTTTTTT. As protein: CASSLDGVGELFF.

The CDR3 reads CASFRDMNEGQYF. The CDR3 region has the DNA TGCGCCAGCTTCCGGGACATGAATGAAGGCCAGTACTTC. The chain uses TRBV5-1 and TRBJ2-5, with a weak D call TRBD1 (6 bases). Trimming shortened V by 7 bases and J by 10 bases, and 20 bases separated the two germline ends. Germline lookup yields CDR1 SGHRS and CDR2 YFSETQ. The CDR3 sequence is 13 residues long.

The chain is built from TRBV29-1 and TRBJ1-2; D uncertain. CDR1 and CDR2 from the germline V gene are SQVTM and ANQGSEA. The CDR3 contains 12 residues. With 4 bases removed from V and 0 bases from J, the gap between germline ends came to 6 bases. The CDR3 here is CSVVHANYGYTF. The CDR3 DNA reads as TGCAGCGTTGTGCACGCTAACTATGGCTACACCTTC.

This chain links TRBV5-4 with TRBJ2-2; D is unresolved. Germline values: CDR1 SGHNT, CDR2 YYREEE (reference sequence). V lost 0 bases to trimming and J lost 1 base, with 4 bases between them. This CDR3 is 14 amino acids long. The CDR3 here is CASSLVENTGELFF. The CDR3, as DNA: TGTGCCAGCAGCTTGGTAGAGAACACCGGGGAGCTGTTTTTT.

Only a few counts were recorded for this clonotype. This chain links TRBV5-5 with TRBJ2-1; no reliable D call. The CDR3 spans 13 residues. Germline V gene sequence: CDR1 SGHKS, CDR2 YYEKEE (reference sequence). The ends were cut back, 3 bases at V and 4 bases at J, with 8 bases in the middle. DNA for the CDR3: TGTGCCAGCAGCTCGGAAACTTACAATGAGCAGTTCTTC. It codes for CASSSETYNEQFF.

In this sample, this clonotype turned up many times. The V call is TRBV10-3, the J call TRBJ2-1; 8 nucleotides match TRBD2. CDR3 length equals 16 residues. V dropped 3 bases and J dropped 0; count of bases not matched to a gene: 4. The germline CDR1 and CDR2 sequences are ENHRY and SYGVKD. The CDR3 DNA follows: TGTGCCATCAGTGACCAGAGCGGGAGCTCCTACAATGAGCAGTTCTTC. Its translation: CAISDQSGSSYNEQFF.

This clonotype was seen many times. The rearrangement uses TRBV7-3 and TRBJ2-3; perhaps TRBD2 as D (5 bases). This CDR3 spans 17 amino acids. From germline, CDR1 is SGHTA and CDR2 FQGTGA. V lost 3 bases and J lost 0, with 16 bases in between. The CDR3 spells CASSLRVLVLSTDTQYF. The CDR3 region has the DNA TGTGCCAGCAGCTTGAGGGTCTTAGTCCTTAGCACAGATACGCAGTATTTT.

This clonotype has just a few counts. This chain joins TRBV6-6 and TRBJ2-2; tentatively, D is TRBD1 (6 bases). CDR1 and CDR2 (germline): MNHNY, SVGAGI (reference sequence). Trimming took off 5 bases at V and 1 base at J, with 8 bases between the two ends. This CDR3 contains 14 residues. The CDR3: CASSKTGNTGELFF. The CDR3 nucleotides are TGTGCCAGCAGTAAGACAGGGAACACCGGGGAGCTGTTTTTT.

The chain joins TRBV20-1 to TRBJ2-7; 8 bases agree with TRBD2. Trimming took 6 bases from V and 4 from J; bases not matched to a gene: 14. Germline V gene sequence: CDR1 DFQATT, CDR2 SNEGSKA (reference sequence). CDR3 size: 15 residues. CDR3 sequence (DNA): TGCAGTGCCACCAGCCGGAGCGGGAGTTCATACGAGCAGTACTTC. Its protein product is CSATSRSGSSYEQYF.

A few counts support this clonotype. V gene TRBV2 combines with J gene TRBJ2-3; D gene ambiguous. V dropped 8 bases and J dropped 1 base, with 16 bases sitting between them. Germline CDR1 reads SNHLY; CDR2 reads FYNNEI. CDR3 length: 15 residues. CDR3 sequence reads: CASGRSTTGTDTQYF. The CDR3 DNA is TGTGCCAGCGGCAGGTCAACCACGGGCACAGATACGCAGTATTTT.